This TCR beta chain was found in a study of T-cell memory formation after mild COVID-19. Broader study findings: Clones that shrank (day 15 to 85) were balanced CD4/CD8, whereas later expanders leaned CD4+.

TCRdb recomputed calls from the 5' RACE reads with MiXCR, one row per CDR3 protein. This sample yields fewer than 300,000 distinct CDR3 sequences, of which 16% are seen a single time; around 23% belongs to the top ten. J gave up 4 bases and V 4 bases, and 14 bases lay outside the gene matches. Germline CDR1 and CDR2: SEHNR and FQNEAQ (reference sequence). CDR3 length equals 17 residues. Remarks on this clonotype: What it binds is not known.

The V gene is TRBV7-9, the J gene TRBJ1-1; 8 nucleotides match TRBD1. This clonotype was sampled from a man aged 18 to 29 who had mild COVID-19 (a few samples of this study predate the infection). Cell type and time point are not known. The sequencing input was PBMCs or a T cell subset sorted from them (not recorded which). The CDR3 DNA reads TGTGCCAGCAGCTCCTCCCGCCGGGACAGGAGTTCCACTGAAGCTTTCTTT. Protein product: CASSSSRRDRSSTEAFF.